These T cell receptor beta chains were read from a single sample in a study of OX40 agonist ivuxolimab in advanced cancers. Produced via immunoSEQ multiplex PCR; TCRdb's table is partial and in-frame only. Among 60,000 to 80,000 clones, more than 65% were seen once, and the ten largest hold approximately 11%. The material was CD4+ or CD8+ T cells sorted from blood, obtained in a trial of the OX40 agonist ivuxolimab. Receptor source: an adult with an advanced solid tumor such as melanoma, head and neck, liver or kidney cancer. The CDR3 runs from the conserved cysteine through the conserved F or W. The D gene is left open where the match is weak. The listing skips clone size in some rows; elsewhere it reads once, few, many or a size class.

CDR3aa,CDR3nt,v_gene,d_gene,j_gene,abundance
CASSEGGVTDTQYF,TGTGCCAGCTCGGAGGGGGGAGTCACAGATACGCAGTATTTT,TRBV18,.,TRBJ2-3,once
CAWRPGRYNEQFF,TGTGCCTGGAGGCCCGGGAGGTACAATGAGCAGTTCTTC,TRBV30,TRBD2,TRBJ2-1,.
CASSDRDSTDTQYF,TGTGCCAGCAGTGACAGGGATAGCACAGATACGCAGTATTTT,TRBV6-5,TRBD1,TRBJ2-3,few
CASSYLGTSGSVYEQYF,TGTGCCAGCAGCTACTTAGGGACTAGCGGGAGCGTATACGAGCAGTACTTC,TRBV7-2,TRBD2,TRBJ2-7,.
CASSGISGTSGVYTDTQYF,TGTGCCAGCAGCGGGATATCCGGGACTAGCGGAGTCTACACAGATACGCAGTATTTT,TRBV5-8,TRBD2,TRBJ2-3,once
CASSLRSGSYNEQFF,TGTGCCAGCAGCTTAAGGAGCGGGAGCTACAATGAGCAGTTCTTC,TRBV11-3,TRBD2,TRBJ2-1,.
CASSPFRQGSGANVLTF,TGTGCCAGTAGTCCCTTCCGACAGGGGTCCGGGGCCAACGTCCTGACTTTC,TRBV19,TRBD1,TRBJ2-6,.
CASSPPDRLNTEAFF,TGTGCCAGCTCACCCCCCGACAGACTGAACACTGAAGCTTTCTTT,TRBV18,.,TRBJ1-1,once
CASSWSGTDIQYF,TGTGCCAGCAGCTGGAGCGGGACGGACATTCAGTACTTC,TRBV5-4,TRBD2,TRBJ2-4,few
CASSATAPNTEAFF,TGTGCCAGTAGTGCGACAGCCCCGAACACTGAAGCTTTCTTT,TRBV19,.,TRBJ1-1,.
CASSLGGSGLGDTQYF,TGTGCCAGCAGCTTGGGCGGGAGTGGGTTAGGAGATACGCAGTATTTT,TRBV5-6,TRBD2,TRBJ2-3,.
CASSPRRMGQYEQYF,TGTGCCAGCAGCCCGAGGCGGATGGGACAGTACGAGCAGTACTTC,TRBV6-5,TRBD1,TRBJ2-7,.
CASSLSAGNTIYF,TGTGCCAGCAGTTTATCAGCAGGAAACACCATATATTTT,TRBV27,.,TRBJ1-3,.
CAILAGPTYEQYF,TGTGCCATACTAGCGGGACCCACCTACGAGCAGTACTTC,TRBV30,TRBD2,TRBJ2-7,.
CASSPGGAPVGEQFF,TGTGCCAGCAGTCCAGGGGGCGCCCCGGTCGGTGAGCAGTTCTTC,TRBV6-1,TRBD1,TRBJ2-1,.
CAISEGGDLSSYEQYF,TGTGCCATCAGTGAGGGTGGGGATCTGAGCTCCTACGAGCAGTACTTC,TRBV10-3,.,TRBJ2-7,.
CASSPQFWDRVKDQPQHF,TGTGCCAGCTCACCTCAGTTCTGGGACAGGGTTAAGGATCAGCCCCAGCATTTT,TRBV18,TRBD1,TRBJ1-5,.
CASTRDRWGNTEAFF,TGTGCCAGCACCCGGGACAGGTGGGGGAACACTGAAGCTTTCTTT,TRBV6-5,TRBD1,TRBJ1-1,.
CASSSGTAETQYF,TGCGCCAGCAGCTCCGGGACAGCAGAGACCCAGTACTTC,TRBV5-1,TRBD1,TRBJ2-5,.
CASSRQGGSNEKLFF,TGTGCCAGCAGCCGACAGGGCGGGAGTAATGAAAAACTGTTTTTT,TRBV6-5,TRBD1,TRBJ1-4,.
CASSYSGGNYGYTF,TGTGCCAGCAGTTACTCAGGCGGGAACTATGGCTACACCTTC,TRBV6-5,.,TRBJ1-2,.
CASSNIRLAADNEQFF,TGTGCCAGTAGTAACATCAGACTAGCGGCTGACAATGAGCAGTTCTTC,TRBV19,TRBD2,TRBJ2-1,.
CSVVPAGTEDYEQYF,TGCAGCGTTGTTCCGGCAGGGACAGAGGACTACGAGCAGTACTTC,TRBV29-1,TRBD1,TRBJ2-7,.
CASSLLGPNTEAFF,TGTGCCAGCAGTTTATTAGGCCCGAACACTGAAGCTTTCTTT,TRBV28,.,TRBJ1-1,.
CASSVDRARTEAFF,TGTGCCAGCAGCGTGGACAGAGCCCGCACTGAAGCTTTCTTT,TRBV5-5,.,TRBJ1-1,.
CASSSRTSGGVVEQFF,TGTGCCAGCAGCTCTCGGACTAGCGGGGGGGTTGTGGAGCAGTTCTTC,TRBV7-2,TRBD2,TRBJ2-1,.
CASSKGSGHTDTQYF,TGTGCCAGCAGCAAAGGCAGCGGGCACACAGATACGCAGTATTTT,TRBV21-1,.,TRBJ2-3,.
CASSRGKTEAFF,TGTGCCAGTAGTAGGGGAAAGACTGAAGCTTTCTTT,TRBV19,.,TRBJ1-1,few